One and the same sample provided the 32 T cell receptor beta chains below, sequenced in a study of blood T cell repertoires in COVID-19. The method was immunoSEQ multiplex PCR; TCRdb's version includes in-frame clones alone and lacks a portion of them. The sample has 200,000 to 300,000 clones; around 90% are singletons. The sequencing input was peripheral blood. Every receptor here comes from a human donor in a cohort sampled during active COVID-19.

The J gene is TRBJ2-1, the V gene TRBV10-2, with 10 bases identical to TRBD2. Per the germline V gene, CDR1 is WSHSY and CDR2 is SAAADI. This CDR3 has 15 residues. Trimming took 8 bases from V and 8 from J; bases not matched to a gene: 12. CDR3 residues: CASGTAGGPRHEQFF. CDR3 in DNA: TGCGCCAGCGGGACAGCGGGGGGGCCCCGCCATGAGCAGTTCTTC.

The gene calls are TRBV19 and TRBJ2-5; TRBD2 is a possible D gene (6 bases). Germline V gives CDR1 LNHDA, CDR2 SQIVND (reference sequence). V was shortened by 4 bases and J by 5 bases, with 14 bases between the two germline ends. The CDR3 is made up of 14 amino acids. The CDR3 loop reads CASSTLAFTETQYF. As DNA, the CDR3 is TGTGCCAGTAGTACACTAGCATTCACCGAGACCCAGTACTTC.

V and J are TRBV18 and TRBJ2-1; TRBD1 aligns across 9 bases. Unmatched junction bases numbered 3, after V lost 3 bases and J lost 0 bases. CDR3 size: 16 residues. The germline gives CDR1 KGHSH, CDR2 LQKENI. CDR3 sequence: CASSPGQGTSYNEQFF. CDR3 DNA sequence: TGTGCCAGCTCACCCGGACAGGGGACCTCCTACAATGAGCAGTTCTTC.

The chain has TRBV6-2 or TRBV6-3 and TRBJ2-3, with D tentatively TRBD2 (6 bases). Trimming pared 6 bases from V and 1 base from J, leaving 11 bases between. The CDR3 is 14 amino acids. CDR1 MNHEY and CDR2 SVGEGT come from the germline V gene. The CDR3 protein is CASSGAGRTDTQYF. CDR3 nucleotide sequence: TGTGCCAGCAGCGGAGCGGGCCGCACAGATACGCAGTATTTT.

The chain links TRBV19 to TRBJ1-5, with 9 positions matching TRBD1. The J segment lost 6 bases and the V segment lost 8 bases, leaving 11 bases of the junction unmatched. CDR3 length: 15 amino acids. Germline CDR1 LNHDA, CDR2 SQIVND (reference sequence). CDR3 residues: CASFTPGQGGQPQHF. In DNA, the CDR3 is TGTGCCAGTTTTACTCCGGGACAGGGCGGTCAGCCCCAGCATTTT.

The rearrangement joins TRBV5-1 to TRBJ2-7; a weak D match, TRBD2 (6 bases). CDR3 length: 15 residues. Germline values: CDR1 SGHRS, CDR2 YFSETQ. The V gene lost 1 base and the J gene lost 2 bases, with 13 bases spanning the gap. The CDR3 sequence is CASSLSRDATYEQYF. In DNA, the CDR3 is TGCGCCAGCAGCTTGTCGCGGGACGCAACCTACGAGCAGTACTTC.

The chain joins TRBV7-2 to TRBJ2-7; TRBD1 matches at 10 bases. Losses at the gene ends were 3 bases for V and 6 bases for J; bases not matched to a gene: 2. Germline CDR1 is SGHTA and CDR2 is FQGNSA. This CDR3 is built from 13 residues. The CDR3 region is CASSFGTGVEQYF. CDR3 DNA: TGTGCCAGCAGCTTCGGGACAGGGGTCGAGCAGTACTTC.

This chain uses TRBV28 with TRBJ1-5; no firm D call. The V gene lost 5 bases and the J gene lost 4 bases, with 6 bases spanning the gap. The CDR3 is 12 residues long. Germline assignment: CDR1 MDHEN and CDR2 SYDVKM. The CDR3 loop reads CASSPSNQPQHF. The CDR3 bases are TGTGCCAGCAGTCCTTCGAATCAGCCCCAGCATTTT.

The rearrangement joins TRBV30 to TRBJ1-4; TRBD1 is a possible D gene (6 bases). Trimming shortened V by 1 base and J by 3 bases, and 9 bases separated the two germline ends. Per the germline V gene, CDR1 is GTSNPN and CDR2 is SVGIG (reference sequence). The CDR3 spans 14 residues. The CDR3 loop is CAWSAGQPNEKLFF. As DNA, the CDR3 is TGTGCCTGGAGTGCTGGACAGCCTAATGAAAAACTGTTTTTT. Full variable domain (rest looked up from reference TRBV30 and TRBJ1-4): SQTIHQWPATLVQPVGSPLSLECTVEGTSNPNLYWYRQAAGRGLQLLFYSVGIGQISSEVPQNLSASRPQDRQFILSSKKLLLSDSGFYLCAWSAGQPNEKLFFGSGTQLSVL.

V and J are TRBV9 and TRBJ1-4; possible D gene TRBD1, 5 bases. V was pared by 5 bases and J by 4 bases, with 12 bases between. CDR1 is SGDLS, CDR2 YYNGEE, per germline. The CDR3 length is 14 residues. The CDR3 is CASSYGGVNEKLFF. CDR3 sequence (DNA): TGTGCCAGCAGTTACGGAGGGGTTAATGAAAAACTGTTTTTT.

This sequence joins TRBV11-2 and TRBJ2-1; 9 bases match TRBD1. Germline CDR1 reads SGHAT; CDR2 reads FQNNGV. J was trimmed by 4 bases and V by 2 bases; bases with no gene match: 12. The CDR3 is made up of 18 amino acids. The CDR3 sequence: CASSLYESEGQGYNEQFF. The CDR3 nucleotides read TGTGCCAGCAGCTTATATGAGAGTGAGGGACAGGGATACAATGAGCAGTTCTTC.

The gene calls are TRBV18 and TRBJ1-2; 8 bases are a match to TRBD1. Per the germline V gene, CDR1 is KGHSH and CDR2 is LQKENI. The CDR3 totals 15 residues. The V gene end was trimmed by 2 bases and the J gene end by 2 bases; junction bases not matched to a gene: 4. The CDR3, as DNA: TGTGCCAGCTCACCAGGGACAGGTGGGAACTATGGCTACACCTTC. It translates to CASSPGTGGNYGYTF.

The CDR3 nucleotides are TGTGCCAGCAGTGCGAGAATAGCGGGAGGGTCGTATACGCAGTATTTT. This gives the protein CASSARIAGGSYTQYF. This sequence joins TRBV13 and TRBJ2-3, with 11 positions matching TRBD2. J lost 7 bases, V lost 6 bases, and 12 bases had no gene match. Per the germline V gene, CDR1 is PRHDT and CDR2 is FYEKMQ (reference sequence). The CDR3 has 16 amino acids.

As regards this clone: The sample contains more than one DNA sequence encoding this CDR3. This rearrangement joins TRBV7-2 to TRBJ2-3; TRBD2 matches 10 bases. The J segment lost 3 bases and the V segment lost 6 bases, leaving 9 bases of the junction unmatched. Germline-derived CDR1 and CDR2 are SGHTA and FQGNSA. This CDR3 is 16 amino acids long. The DNA for the CDR3 is TGTGCCAGCAGTTCCCTGGGACTAGCGAGTACAGATACGCAGTATTTT. Protein product: CASSSLGLASTDTQYF.

The chain uses TRBV29-1 and TRBJ2-7, with TRBD2 as a possible D gene (6 bases). Trimming left V 4 bases short and J 5 bases short, with 12 bases between. The germline gives CDR1 SQVTM, CDR2 ANQGSEA. This CDR3 contains 12 residues. As DNA, the CDR3 is TGCAGCGTTGCGGAGGGTTCGAACGAGCAGTACTTC. Translating gives CSVAEGSNEQYF.

This clone appeared a single time. This sequence joins TRBV2 and TRBJ2-7; 9 bases are shared with TRBD1. Germline loops: CDR1 SNHLY, CDR2 FYNNEI. CDR3 length: 15 residues. The J segment lost 3 bases and the V segment lost 0 bases, leaving 3 bases of the junction unmatched. Here the CDR3 reads CASSEAGQGIYEQYF. Written as DNA, the CDR3 is TGTGCCAGCAGTGAAGCAGGACAGGGGATCTACGAGCAGTACTTC. Based on the CDR3 plus reference TRBV2 and TRBJ2-7, the full variable domain is EPEVTQTPSHQVTQMGQEVILRCVPISNHLYFYWYRQILGQKVEFLVSFYNNEISEKSEIFDDQFSVERPDGSNFTLKIRSTKLEDSAMYFCASSEAGQGIYEQYFGPGTRLTVT.

The chain uses TRBV5-1 and TRBJ1-2, with TRBD1 as a possible D gene (6 bases). The CDR3 sequence is 14 residues long. V was shortened by 0 bases and J by 0 bases, with 6 bases between the two germline ends. The germline gives CDR1 SGHRS, CDR2 YFSETQ. CDR3 DNA: TGCGCCAGCAGCTTGGACAGGGCTAACTATGGCTACACCTTC. It is translated as CASSLDRANYGYTF.

Notes on this clone: Other nucleotide sequences in the sample specify the same CDR3. The rearrangement joins TRBV24-1 to TRBJ1-1; D unclear. The V gene's germline CDR1 is KGHDR and CDR2 SFDVKD. This CDR3 contains 13 residues. The V end was cut by 8 bases, the J end by 3 bases, with 12 bases between. CDR3 nucleotide sequence: TGTGCCACCATGAGACAAGCCCACACTGAAGCTTTCTTT. Its protein product is CATMRQAHTEAFF.

The CDR3 loop is CASSSIREQGIHEQYF. The CDR3 region has the DNA TGTGCCAGTAGTAGTATAAGGGAGCAGGGGATCCACGAGCAGTACTTC. This sequence joins TRBV19 and TRBJ2-7, with D tentatively TRBD1 (6 bases). The germline V gene encodes CDR1 LNHDA and CDR2 SQIVND (reference sequence). V shed 4 bases and J shed 5 bases, with 21 bases lying between them. The CDR3 is 16 residues long.

The V call is TRBV30, the J call TRBJ2-7; 11 bases line up with TRBD1. Germline V gives CDR1 GTSNPN, CDR2 SVGIG (reference sequence). The length of the CDR3 is 15 residues. J was trimmed by 6 bases and V by 0 bases; bases with no gene match: 7. The CDR3 region is CAWSVHVGTGGEQYF. The CDR3 DNA is TGTGCCTGGAGTGTACACGTTGGGACAGGGGGCGAGCAGTACTTC. The full variable domain, in which reference TRBV30 and TRBJ2-7 provide the parts outside the CDR3, is SQTIHQWPATLVQPVGSPLSLECTVEGTSNPNLYWYRQAAGRGLQLLFYSVGIGQISSEVPQNLSASRPQDRQFILSSKKLLLSDSGFYLCAWSVHVGTGGEQYFGPGTRLTVT.

This chain connects TRBV18 to TRBJ1-5; D unclear. Trimming shortened V by 3 bases and J by 7 bases, and 10 bases separated the two germline ends. This CDR3 contains 13 residues. The germline CDR1 and CDR2 sequences are KGHSH and LQKENI. CDR3 in DNA: TGTGCCAGCTCACCCGTCCCCCGGCAGCCCCAGCATTTT. Protein product: CASSPVPRQPQHF.

The V and J genes are TRBV11-3 and TRBJ2-3; 8 positions agree with TRBD1. The ends lost 5 bases at V and 6 bases at J; junction bases unmatched: 13. The CDR3 consists of 16 residues. The germline V gene has CDR1 SGHNT and CDR2 YENEEA. CDR3 in amino acids: CASSPSVTTGVDTQYF. The CDR3 DNA sequence: TGTGCCAGCAGCCCCTCGGTCACGACAGGGGTCGATACGCAGTATTTT.

The genes are TRBV15 and TRBJ2-7, with TRBD1 as a possible D gene (5 bases). The germline gives CDR1 LNHNV, CDR2 YYDKDF (reference sequence). The CDR3 has 12 amino acids. Trimming left V 9 bases short and J 7 bases short, with 16 bases between. DNA for the CDR3: TGTGCCACTTCAGGGTTGGCGCAGGAGCAGTACTTC. Encoded protein: CATSGLAQEQYF. Drawing the rest from reference TRBV15 and TRBJ2-7, the complete variable domain is DAMVIQNPRYQVTQFGKPVTLSCSQTLNHNVMYWYQQKSSQAPKLLFHYYDKDFNNEADTPDNFQSRRPNTSFCFLDIRSPGLGDTAMYLCATSGLAQEQYFGPGTRLTVT.

V is TRBV7-2 and J is TRBJ2-2; D may be TRBD1 (6 bases). CDR1 is SGHTA and CDR2 is FQGNSA in the germline V gene. The germline V and J ends were trimmed by 1 base and 7 bases, with 16 bases remaining between them. This CDR3 contains 16 residues. The CDR3 loop reads CASSLGQALMIGELFF. CDR3 nucleotide sequence: TGTGCCAGCAGCTTAGGACAGGCACTGATGATCGGGGAGCTGTTTTTT.

The chain links TRBV21-1 to TRBJ1-4; TRBD1 reflects the table's D call only, with no check against the DNA. TRBV21-1 is a pseudogene segment. The CDR3 has 18 amino acids. In nucleotides, the CDR3 is TGTGCCAGCAGCAAGAAAAAGATAGGACAGGGGGCTAATGAAAAACTGTTTTTT. It is translated as CASSKKKIGQGANEKLFF.

A single count supports this clone. The chain joins TRBV7-8 to TRBJ1-1, with 9 bases that match TRBD1. This CDR3 contains 16 residues. The ends lost 6 bases at V and 5 bases at J; junction bases unmatched: 13. Germline CDR1 reads SGHVS; CDR2 reads FQNEAQ. The CDR3 bases are TGTGCCAGCAGAAAAACAGGGGGCCTTGATAAAACTGAAGCTTTCTTT. Residues: CASRKTGGLDKTEAFF.

The chain is built from TRBV5-8 and TRBJ2-7; 7 nucleotides align to TRBD1. Germline loops: CDR1 SGHTS, CDR2 YDEGEE. CDR3 length: 15 amino acids. V lost 1 base and J lost 0; bases outside the gene matches: 4. CDR3 coding DNA: TGTGCCAGCAGCTTGTGGGACAGCGTCTCCTACGAGCAGTACTTC. Translation gives CASSLWDSVSYEQYF.

The chain has TRBV7-9 and TRBJ1-2; D is unresolved. Germline CDR1 and CDR2: SEHNR and FQNEAQ (reference sequence). V gave up 6 bases and J gave up 1 base, with 15 bases separating them. CDR3 length: 15 amino acids. The CDR3 sequence is CASSLSALDNYGYTF. Here the CDR3 DNA reads TGTGCCAGCAGTCTTTCTGCCCTAGATAACTATGGCTACACCTTC. The variable domain in full, with the rest retrieved from reference TRBV7-9 and TRBJ1-2, is DTGVSQNPRHKITKRGQNVTFRCDPISEHNRLYWYRQTLGQGPEFLTYFQNEAQLEKSRLLSDRFSAERPKGSFSTLEIQRTEQGDSAMYLCASSLSALDNYGYTFGSGTRLTVV.

This rearrangement joins TRBV7-2 to TRBJ1-6; D unresolved. Germline CDR1 SGHTA, CDR2 FQGNSA. This CDR3 is 15 amino acids long. V lost 5 bases to trimming and J lost 10 bases, with 18 bases between them. This CDR3 reads CASSLDRVEGSPLHF. The DNA of the CDR3 is TGTGCCAGCAGCCTCGATCGAGTCGAGGGCTCACCCCTCCACTTT.

This sequence joins TRBV27 and TRBJ1-1; 9 bases match TRBD1. Trimming cost V 2 bases and J 4 bases; bases outside gene matches: 8. The CDR3 is 16 residues long. CDR1 is MNHEY and CDR2 is SMNVEV in the germline V gene (reference sequence). The CDR3 here is CASSLIQGTGPTEAFF. DNA for the CDR3: TGTGCCAGCAGTTTAATTCAAGGGACAGGGCCCACTGAAGCTTTCTTT.

The rearrangement links TRBV6-2 or TRBV6-3 to TRBJ2-7; tentatively, D is TRBD1 (6 bases). The ends were cut back, 6 bases at V and 3 bases at J, with 21 bases in the middle. Germline V gene sequence: CDR1 MNHEY, CDR2 SVGEGT. The CDR3 spans 16 residues. The CDR3 protein is CASSYRPFRGNYEQYF. DNA for the CDR3: TGTGCCAGCAGCTATCGGCCCTTTAGGGGGAACTACGAGCAGTACTTC.

The chain joins TRBV7-8 to TRBJ1-5; D possibly corresponds to TRBD1 (6 bases). There are 14 residues in the CDR3. V lost 4 bases and J lost 7, with 14 bases in between. Germline CDR1 SGHVS, CDR2 FQNEAQ. CDR3 in amino acids: CASSSRGEGQPQHF. CDR3 DNA sequence: TGTGCCAGCAGCTCCAGGGGTGAGGGACAGCCCCAGCATTTT. The full variable domain, with the rest looked up from reference TRBV7-8 and TRBJ1-5, is GAGVSQSPRYKVAKRGQDVALRCDPISGHVSLFWYQQALGQGPEFLTYFQNEAQLDKSGLPSDRFFAERPEGSVSTLKIQRTQQEDSAVYLCASSSRGEGQPQHFGDGTRLSIL.